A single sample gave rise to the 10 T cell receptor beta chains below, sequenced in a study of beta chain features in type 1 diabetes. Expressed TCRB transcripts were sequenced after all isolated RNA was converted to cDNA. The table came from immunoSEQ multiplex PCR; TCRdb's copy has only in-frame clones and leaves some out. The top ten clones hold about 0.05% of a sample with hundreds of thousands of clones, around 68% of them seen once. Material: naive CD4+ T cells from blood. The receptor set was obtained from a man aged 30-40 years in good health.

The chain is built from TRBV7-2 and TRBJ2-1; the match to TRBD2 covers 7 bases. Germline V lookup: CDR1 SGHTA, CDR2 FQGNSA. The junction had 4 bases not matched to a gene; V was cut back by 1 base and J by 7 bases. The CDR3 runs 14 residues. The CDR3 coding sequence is TGTGCCAGCAGCTTAGTTGCGGGAGAGAATGAGCAGTTCTTC. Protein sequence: CASSLVAGENEQFF.

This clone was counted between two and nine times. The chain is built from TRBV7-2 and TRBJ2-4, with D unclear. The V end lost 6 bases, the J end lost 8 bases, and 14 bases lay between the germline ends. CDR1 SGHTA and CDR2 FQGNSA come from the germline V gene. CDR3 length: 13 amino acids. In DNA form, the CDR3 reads TGTGCCAGCAGTCTCGGCCGCCGGGACATTCAGTACTTC. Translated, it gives CASSLGRRDIQYF.

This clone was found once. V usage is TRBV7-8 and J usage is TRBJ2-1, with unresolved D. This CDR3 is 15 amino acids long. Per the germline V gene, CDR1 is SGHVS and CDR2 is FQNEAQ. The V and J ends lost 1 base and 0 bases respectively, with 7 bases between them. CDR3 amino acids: CASSLVWFSYNEQFF. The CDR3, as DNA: TGTGCCAGCAGCTTAGTTTGGTTCTCCTACAATGAGCAGTTCTTC.

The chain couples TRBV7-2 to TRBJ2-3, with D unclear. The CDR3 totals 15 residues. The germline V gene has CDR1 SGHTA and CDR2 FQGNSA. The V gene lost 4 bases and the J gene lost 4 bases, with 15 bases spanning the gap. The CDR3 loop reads CASSSPIPWPDTQYF. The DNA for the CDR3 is TGTGCCAGCAGCTCACCTATACCCTGGCCAGATACGCAGTATTTT.

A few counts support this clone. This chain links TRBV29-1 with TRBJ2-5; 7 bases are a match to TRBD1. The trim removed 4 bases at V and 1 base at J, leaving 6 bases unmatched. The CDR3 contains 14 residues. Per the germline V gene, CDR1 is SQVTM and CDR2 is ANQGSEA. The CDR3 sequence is CSVAGQVIQETQYF. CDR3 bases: TGCAGCGTTGCTGGACAGGTGATCCAAGAGACCCAGTACTTC.

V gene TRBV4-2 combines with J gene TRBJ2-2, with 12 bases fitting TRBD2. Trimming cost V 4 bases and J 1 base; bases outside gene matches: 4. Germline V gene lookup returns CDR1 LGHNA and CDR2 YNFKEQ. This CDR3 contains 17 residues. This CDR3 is CASSRGLAGLNTGELFF. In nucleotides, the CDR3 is TGTGCCAGCAGCCGAGGACTAGCGGGGTTGAACACCGGGGAGCTGTTTTTT.

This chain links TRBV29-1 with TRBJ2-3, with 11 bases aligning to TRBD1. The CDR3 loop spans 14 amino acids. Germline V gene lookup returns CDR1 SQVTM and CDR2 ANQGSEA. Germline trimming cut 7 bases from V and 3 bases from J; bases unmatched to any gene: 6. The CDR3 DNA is TGCAGCGCCCCGGGACAGGGGGTTACAGATACGCAGTATTTT. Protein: CSAPGQGVTDTQYF.

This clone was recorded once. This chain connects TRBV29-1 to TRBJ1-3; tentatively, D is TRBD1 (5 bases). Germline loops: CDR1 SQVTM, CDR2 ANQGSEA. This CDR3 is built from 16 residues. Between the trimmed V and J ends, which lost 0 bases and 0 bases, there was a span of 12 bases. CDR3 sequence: CSVEDRQGSSGNTIYF. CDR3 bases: TGCAGCGTTGAAGATCGGCAGGGTTCCTCTGGAAACACCATATATTTT.

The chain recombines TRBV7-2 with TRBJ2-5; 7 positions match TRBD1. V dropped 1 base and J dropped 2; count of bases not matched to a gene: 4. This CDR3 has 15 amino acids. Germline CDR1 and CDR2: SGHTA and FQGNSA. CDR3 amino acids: CASSLGGTEQETQYF. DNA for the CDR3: TGTGCCAGCAGCTTAGGGGGGACAGAGCAAGAGACCCAGTACTTC.

CDR3 residues: CASSVVVGANVLTF. CDR3 sequence (DNA): TGTGCCAGCAGCGTAGTGGTTGGGGCCAACGTCCTGACTTTC. This sequence joins TRBV9 and TRBJ2-6; D is unresolved. CDR1 is SGDLS and CDR2 is YYNGEE in the germline V gene. The length of the CDR3 is 14 residues. V lost 0 bases to trimming and J lost 3 bases, with 4 bases between them.